This is a list of T cell receptor beta chains from one sample in a study of cytomegalovirus exposure and HLA in healthy donors. Libraries were prepared by immunoSEQ multiplex PCR; TCRdb keeps only in-frame clonotypes and omits some of them. The sample has about 70,000 clones, about 74% seen once. Material for sequencing was PBMCs. The source of these receptors is a woman aged 55-75 years in good health and CMV-seropositive. CDR3s include the opening cysteine and the closing phenylalanine or tryptophan. D genes are given only for firm matches. Where a row states a size, it is once, few, many or the class of an expanded clone; other rows omit it.

v_gene	len	j_gene	abundance	d_gene	CDR3nt	CDR3aa
TRBV30	15	TRBJ2-2	-	TRBD2	TGTGCCTGGAGACTCACGGGGGGGTCAAGCGGGGAGCTGTTTTTT	CAWRLTGGSSGELFF
TRBV15	15	TRBJ1-4	-	TRBD1	TGTGCCACCAGCAGGAACAGGGGTACTAATGAAAAACTGTTTTTT	CATSRNRGTNEKLFF
TRBV28	15	TRBJ1-1	-	-	TGTGCCAGCAGTTCCCTGACAGTTAGTAACACTGAAGCTTTCTTT	CASSSLTVSNTEAFF
TRBV15	14	TRBJ1-1	-	-	TGTGCCACCAGCAGAGATAGGGGCTCCCTTGAAGCTTTCTTT	CATSRDRGSLEAFF
TRBV30	15	TRBJ1-3	-	-	TGTGCCTGGAGCCCACAGTGGCTATCTGGAAACACCATATATTTT	CAWSPQWLSGNTIYF
TRBV21-1	15	TRBJ1-1	-	-	TGTGCCAGCACCCCGGGGGGAGGTAGGAATACTGAAGCTTTCTTT	CASTPGGGRNTEAFF
TRBV5-4	14	TRBJ1-1	-	-	TGTGCCAGCAGCCTTCGGGGGTCAGGAACTGAAGCTTTCTTT	CASSLRGSGTEAFF
TRBV10-2	13	TRBJ2-1	few	TRBD2	TGCGCCATCCGGACTAGCGGGGGGAATGAGCAGTTCTTC	CAIRTSGGNEQFF
TRBV30	15	TRBJ2-3	-	TRBD1	TGTGCCTGGAGGAGACAGGGGGTCCGCACAGATACGCAGTATTTT	CAWRRQGVRTDTQYF
TRBV5-1	14	TRBJ2-5	-	TRBD2	TGCGCCAGCAGCCCCGGGACTATCCAAGAGACCCAGTACTTC	CASSPGTIQETQYF
TRBV7-2	14	TRBJ1-2	once	-	TGTGCCAGCAGCCCGGCGCGGGGAATTTATGGCTACACCTTC	CASSPARGIYGYTF
TRBV19	15	TRBJ1-5	-	-	TGTGCCAGTAGTATGGGAGGGGGTGGCAATCAGCCCCAGCATTTT	CASSMGGGGNQPQHF
TRBV4-1	14	TRBJ2-2	-	-	TGCGCCAGCAGCCAAGGAGGATACGCCGGGGAGCTGTTTTTT	CASSQGGYAGELFF
TRBV29-1	10	TRBJ2-1	once	-	TGCTCTCTCATGGAGGGTGAGCAGTTCTTC	CSLMEGEQFF
TRBV4-1	14	TRBJ1-1	-	TRBD1	TGCGCCAGCAGCCAAGAGGGGACAGCCCTTGCCGCTTTCTTT	CASSQEGTALAAFF
TRBV29-1	9	TRBJ1-1	-	-	TGCAGCGTTGAAGCAGAAGCTTTCTTT	CSVEAEAFF